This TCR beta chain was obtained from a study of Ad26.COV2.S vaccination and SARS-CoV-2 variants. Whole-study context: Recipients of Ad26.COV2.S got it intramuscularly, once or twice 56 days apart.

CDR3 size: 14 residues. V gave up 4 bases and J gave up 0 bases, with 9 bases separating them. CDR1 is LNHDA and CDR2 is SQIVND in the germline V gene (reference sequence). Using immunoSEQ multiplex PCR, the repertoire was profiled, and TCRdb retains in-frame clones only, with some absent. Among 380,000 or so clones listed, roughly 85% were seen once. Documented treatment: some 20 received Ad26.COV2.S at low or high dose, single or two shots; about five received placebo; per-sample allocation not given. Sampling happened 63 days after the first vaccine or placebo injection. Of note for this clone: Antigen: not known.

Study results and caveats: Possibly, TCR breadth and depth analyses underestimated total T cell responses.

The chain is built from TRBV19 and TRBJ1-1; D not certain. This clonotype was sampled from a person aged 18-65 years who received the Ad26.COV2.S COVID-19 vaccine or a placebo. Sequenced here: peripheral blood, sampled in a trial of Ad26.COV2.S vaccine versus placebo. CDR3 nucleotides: TGTGCCAGTAGTACCGGACGGCTGAACACTGAAGCTTTCTTT. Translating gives CASSTGRLNTEAFF.